One sample yielded the 20 T cell receptor beta chains listed below, sequenced in a study of CD8 T cells in ankylosing spondylitis. TCRdb independently ran MiXCR on the 5' RACE reads; one entry per CDR3 protein. The data contain 300,000 to 350,000 distinct CDR3 sequences, around 10% of them singletons. The sequenced sample consisted of blood, either unsorted or a sorted T cell fraction (not recorded which). These receptors originate from a female donor with ankylosing spondylitis or in good health (not recorded which).

This clonotype was recorded a few times. The chain recombines TRBV12-3 or TRBV12-4 with TRBJ2-1; TRBD1 matches at 11 bases. The CDR3 is 16 residues long. V lost 6 bases and J lost 5; bases outside the gene matches: 9. The CDR3 region has the DNA TGTGCCAGCAGCGATACCGGGACAGGGGGGAACAATGAGCAGTTCTTC. It encodes CASSDTGTGGNNEQFF.

In its sample, this clonotype was seen many times. V usage is TRBV20-1 and J usage is TRBJ2-3, with 7 bases lining up with TRBD2. The CDR3 totals 14 residues. CDR1 and CDR2 (germline): DFQATT, SNEGSKA (reference sequence). The V gene end was trimmed by 5 bases and the J gene end by 6 bases; junction bases not matched to a gene: 11. In DNA, the CDR3 is TGCAGTGCTTTGAGGGCGGGAGTATCTGATACGCAGTATTTT. Translated: CSALRAGVSDTQYF.

This chain uses TRBV27 with TRBJ2-1; D call uncertain. Trimming cost V 5 bases and J 7 bases, with 12 bases left between them. The CDR3 loop spans 13 amino acids. Germline V gene lookup returns CDR1 MNHEY and CDR2 SMNVEV (reference sequence). This chain's CDR3 is CASSPIWGNEQFF. The CDR3 region has the DNA TGTGCCAGCAGTCCCATCTGGGGTAATGAGCAGTTCTTC.

Many counts were recorded for this clonotype. The V call is TRBV20-1, the J call TRBJ2-4; no clear D gene. The CDR3 consists of 13 residues. Germline assignment: CDR1 DFQATT and CDR2 SNEGSKA (reference sequence). V was shortened by 6 bases and J by 0 bases, with 9 bases between the two germline ends. For the CDR3, the DNA is TGCAGTGCCCCAAAAATAGCCAAAAACATTCAGTACTTC. Amino acid sequence: CSAPKIAKNIQYF.

This clonotype was picked up a small number of times. The gene calls are TRBV5-6 and TRBJ2-7; D uncertain. Trimming removed 2 bases from V and 7 bases from J, with 10 bases in between. Germline assignment: CDR1 SGHDT and CDR2 YYEEEE. The CDR3 totals 12 residues. This CDR3 reads CASSFWTREQYF. The CDR3 region has the DNA TGTGCCAGCAGCTTCTGGACGAGGGAGCAGTACTTC.

The CDR3 sequence: CASSLLDRGLGEKLFF. DNA of the CDR3: TGTGCCAGCAGTTTATTGGACAGGGGGTTAGGTGAAAAACTGTTTTTT. V gene TRBV28 combines with J gene TRBJ1-4; 10 bases are shared with TRBD1. There are 16 residues in the CDR3. Per the germline V gene, CDR1 is MDHEN and CDR2 is SYDVKM. Trimming at V came to 1 base and at J to 7 bases, leaving 6 bases not matched to a gene.

This clonotype was seen a few times. The V and J genes are TRBV12-3 or TRBV12-4 and TRBJ1-2; maybe TRBD1 (5 bases). V was cut by 3 bases and J by 3 bases, with 11 bases left in between. The CDR3 contains 14 residues. This chain's CDR3 is CASSLEGLHYGYTF. In DNA form, the CDR3 reads TGTGCCAGCAGTTTGGAGGGGCTCCACTATGGCTACACCTTC.

This clonotype has ten or more counts. The chain combines TRBV27 with TRBJ2-1; a weak D match, TRBD1 (6 bases). Germline assignment: CDR1 MNHEY and CDR2 SMNVEV (reference sequence). V shed 1 base and J shed 3 bases, with 13 bases lying between them. The CDR3 totals 16 residues. Written as DNA, the CDR3 is TGTGCCAGCAGTTTATATGGTGTCAGGGGCTACAATGAGCAGTTCTTC. Translated: CASSLYGVRGYNEQFF.

A word on this clonotype: Given a much more abundant clone one base away, this may be a read error. V and J are TRBV5-1 and TRBJ2-6, with a possible D match to TRBD1 (6 bases). The CDR3 has 17 residues. Germline assignment: CDR1 SGHRS and CDR2 YFSETQ. Here the CDR3 DNA reads TGCGCCAGCAGCTCTCAACCAGGGGCCTCTGGGGCCAACGCCCTGACTTTC. This sequence encodes CASSSQPGASGANALTF.

This clonotype was counted ten times or more. DNA for the CDR3: TGTGCCAGCTCCCCCCGGTTCGGCTCCTCCTACGAGCAGTACTTC. It encodes CASSPRFGSSYEQYF. The chain carries TRBV27 and TRBJ2-7, with D hard to call. CDR3 length equals 15 residues. Germline V lookup: CDR1 MNHEY, CDR2 SMNVEV (reference sequence). V lost 8 bases, J lost 0 bases, and 17 bases lay in between.

The chain combines TRBV7-2 with TRBJ2-7; 8 bases are a match to TRBD1. The CDR3 is made up of 17 amino acids. Germline-derived CDR1 and CDR2 are SGHTA and FQGNSA. V shed 1 base and J 4 bases; nucleotides not matched to a gene: 12. This CDR3 is CASSLVGTGSSSYEQYF. The CDR3 DNA sequence: TGTGCCAGCAGCTTAGTGGGGACAGGATCCTCCTCTTACGAGCAGTACTTC. Using reference TRBV7-2 and TRBJ2-7 for the parts outside the CDR3, the full variable domain is GAGVSQSPSNKVTEKGKDVELRCDPISGHTALYWYRQSLGQGLEFLIYFQGNSAPDKSGLPSDRFSAERTGGSVSTLTIQRTQQEDSAVYLCASSLVGTGSSSYEQYFGPGTRLTVT.

The sample holds many counts of this clonotype. This chain links TRBV10-3 with TRBJ2-7, with D tentatively TRBD1 or TRBD2 (5 bases each). The V gene lost 10 bases and the J gene lost 5 bases, with 9 bases spanning the gap. The CDR3 has 10 amino acids. Germline CDR1 ENHRY, CDR2 SYGVKD. The DNA for the CDR3 is TGTGCCACTGTGGGGGACGAGCAGTACTTC. This translates into CATVGDEQYF.

Many counts were recorded for this clonotype. The chain links TRBV20-1 to TRBJ2-7; 9 nucleotides match TRBD2. This CDR3 is built from 15 residues. V trimming: 3 bases; J trimming: 7 bases; junction bases outside the gene matches: 13. Germline values: CDR1 DFQATT, CDR2 SNEGSKA (reference sequence). CDR3 coding DNA: TGCAGTGCTAGCGCCCTAGCGGGACTCATGGGGGAGCAGTACTTC. This translates into CSASALAGLMGEQYF.

Many counts were recorded for this clonotype. The chain joins TRBV20-1 to TRBJ2-1, with D possibly matching TRBD1 (5 bases). The CDR3 consists of 15 residues. V lost 5 bases, J lost 11 bases, and 25 bases lay in between. The V gene's germline CDR1 is DFQATT and CDR2 SNEGSKA (reference sequence). The CDR3 nucleotides are TGCAGTGCTCCCAACGCGGACATCTCCCTAGAGAAGCAGTTCTTC. Translating gives CSAPNADISLEKQFF.

This clonotype was picked up many times. The chain is built from TRBV12-3 or TRBV12-4 and TRBJ2-4; tentatively, D is TRBD1 (5 bases). V gave up 5 bases and J gave up 8 bases, with 10 bases separating them. This CDR3 contains 12 residues. CDR3 loop: CASSPQGDIQYF. The CDR3 nucleotides are TGTGCCAGCAGTCCCCAGGGTGACATTCAGTACTTC.

This clonotype was seen repeatedly, ten times or more. The chain uses TRBV7-9 and TRBJ1-5, with D perhaps matching TRBD1 (5 bases). The germline CDR1 and CDR2 sequences are SEHNR and FQNEAQ (reference sequence). V lost 5 bases and J lost 7, with 18 bases in between. The CDR3 extends over 15 amino acids. CDR3 amino acids: CASSPGTSSGQPQHF. CDR3 DNA sequence: TGTGCCAGCAGCCCTGGGACCTCCTCAGGGCAGCCCCAGCATTTT.

J is TRBJ1-2 and V is TRBV14; D is unresolved. This CDR3 spans 14 amino acids. CDR1 and CDR2 (germline): SGHDN, FVKESK. V lost 0 bases and J 3 bases, leaving 8 bases between the germline ends. The CDR3 loop is CASSQDLSYYGYTF. In nucleotides, the CDR3 is TGTGCCAGCAGCCAAGACTTAAGCTACTATGGCTACACCTTC.

This clonotype occurred many times. The chain joins TRBV5-1 to TRBJ2-7; D not resolved. Germline V CDR1 and CDR2: SGHRS, YFSETQ. Trimming shortened V by 7 bases and J by 1 base, and 18 bases separated the two germline ends. The CDR3 is 15 residues long. The CDR3 DNA follows: TGCGCCAGCGTCCGCAGTCCTGAGGTTTCCTACGAGCAGTACTTC. Its translation is CASVRSPEVSYEQYF.

The table lists this clonotype with many counts. The chain employs TRBV9 and TRBJ2-7; 9 nucleotides match TRBD2. The CDR3 sequence is 15 residues long. J was trimmed by 6 bases and V by 4 bases; bases with no gene match: 11. CDR1 is SGDLS and CDR2 is YYNGEE in the germline V gene. The CDR3 DNA reads as TGTGCCAGCAGCCCTCAATCGGGACTAGCTTCCGAGCAGTACTTC. It specifies CASSPQSGLASEQYF.

V is TRBV20-1 and J is TRBJ2-7, with 8 positions matching TRBD2. This CDR3 comprises 16 residues. Germline CDR1 reads DFQATT; CDR2 reads SNEGSKA (reference sequence). The V segment lost 0 bases and the J segment 7 bases; nucleotides outside the gene matches: 14. The DNA for the CDR3 is TGCAGTGCTAGAGATCAACGGAGCGGGGGTCCCCATGAGCAGTACTTC. Protein: CSARDQRSGGPHEQYF.